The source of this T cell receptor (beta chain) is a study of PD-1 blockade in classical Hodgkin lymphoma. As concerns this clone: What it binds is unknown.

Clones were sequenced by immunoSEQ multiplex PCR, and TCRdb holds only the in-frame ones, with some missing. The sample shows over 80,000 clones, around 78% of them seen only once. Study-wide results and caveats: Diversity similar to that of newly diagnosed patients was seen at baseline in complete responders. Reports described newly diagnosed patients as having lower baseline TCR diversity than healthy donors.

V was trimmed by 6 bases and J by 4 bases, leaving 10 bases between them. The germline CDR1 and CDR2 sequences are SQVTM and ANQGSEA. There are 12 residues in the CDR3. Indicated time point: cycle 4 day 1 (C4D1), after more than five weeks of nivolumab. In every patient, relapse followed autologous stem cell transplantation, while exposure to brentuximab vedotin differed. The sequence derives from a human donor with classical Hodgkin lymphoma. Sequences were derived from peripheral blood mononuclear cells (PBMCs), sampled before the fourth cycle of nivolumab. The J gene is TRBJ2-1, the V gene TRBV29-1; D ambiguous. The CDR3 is CSVGRAYNEQFF. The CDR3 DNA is TGCAGCGTCGGTCGGGCTTACAATGAGCAGTTCTTC.